Listed below are T cell receptor beta chains from one sample, sequenced in a study of cytomegalovirus exposure and HLA in healthy donors. Assay: immunoSEQ multiplex PCR; the TCRdb copy retains only in-frame clones and omits some. This sample yields about 89,000 clones, of which approximately 9% are seen a single time; 4.5% to 6.5% belongs to the top ten. Sequencing was performed on PBMCs. These receptors all come from a man aged 50-60 years in good health and CMV-seropositive. Each CDR3 is given with its conserved first and last residue. D genes are given only for firm matches. Clone size, where shown, is once, few, many, or a class for clones that have expanded.

abundance | j_gene | d_gene | v_gene | CDR3aa | CDR3nt
NA | TRBJ1-3 | NA | TRBV6-5 | CASSYQQGGGNTIYF | TGTGCCAGCAGTTACCAGCAGGGAGGAGGAAACACCATATATTTT
NA | TRBJ1-2 | NA | TRBV4-2 | CASSQEGVGGWGGRLGGYTF | TGTGCCAGCAGCCAAGAGGGGGTCGGGGGTTGGGGGGGGCGACTCGGTGGCTACACCTTC
few | TRBJ2-1 | TRBD2 | TRBV19 | CASSILAGGIYNEQFF | TGTGCCAGTAGTATCTTAGCGGGAGGAATTTACAATGAGCAGTTCTTC
NA | TRBJ2-7 | TRBD2 | TRBV6-5 | CASSYFRRGVALEQYF | TGTGCCAGCAGTTACTTTCGACGGGGGGTCGCGCTCGAGCAGTACTTC
few | TRBJ2-7 | TRBD1 | TRBV5-6 | CASSSPGQGHHEQYF | TGTGCCAGCAGCTCTCCGGGACAGGGCCATCACGAGCAGTACTTC
few | TRBJ2-6 | TRBD1 | TRBV28 | CASRQGAGANVLTF | TGTGCCAGCAGGCAGGGGGCTGGGGCCAACGTCCTGACTTTC
NA | TRBJ2-2 | NA | TRBV5-6 | CASSLSQGMGGELFF | TGTGCCAGCAGCTTAAGCCAGGGGATGGGCGGGGAGCTGTTTTTT
few | TRBJ2-7 | TRBD1 | TRBV28 | CASSLRTGGRYEQYF | TGTGCCAGCAGTTTAAGGACAGGGGGGCGGTACGAGCAGTACTTC
NA | TRBJ2-7 | TRBD2 | TRBV11-2 | CASSFLAGGFYEQYF | TGTGCCAGCAGCTTTCTAGCGGGAGGGTTCTACGAGCAGTACTTC
NA | TRBJ2-7 | NA | TRBV29-1 | CSVQVVGRTSTYEQYF | TGCAGCGTCCAGGTTGTGGGGAGAACTAGCACCTACGAGCAGTACTTC
few | TRBJ1-1 | NA | TRBV5-5 | CASSSQGATPGVEAFF | TGTGCCAGCAGCTCCCAGGGCGCCACTCCGGGCGTTGAAGCTTTCTTT
few | TRBJ1-2 | TRBD1 | TRBV7-2 | CASSQGVGDYGYTF | TGTGCCAGCAGCCAGGGGGTGGGGGACTATGGCTACACCTTC
few | TRBJ2-7 | TRBD2 | TRBV28 | CASSTPPQAGASYEQYF | TGTGCCAGCAGTACCCCCCCCCAAGCGGGAGCGTCCTACGAGCAGTACTTC
few | TRBJ1-2 | TRBD1 | TRBV5-1 | CASSQGQGAGYTF | TGCGCCAGCAGCCAGGGACAGGGGGCCGGCTACACCTTC
few | TRBJ1-2 | TRBD1 | TRBV2 | CASSATWDSNYGYTF | TGTGCCAGCAGCGCAACTTGGGACAGCAACTATGGCTACACCTTC
NA | TRBJ1-2 | TRBD1 | TRBV10-2 | CASRTRTGDVYTF | TGCGCCAGCAGGACTCGGACAGGGGACGTTTACACCTTC
NA | TRBJ1-4 | TRBD1 | TRBV6-5 | CASRRQGLEKLFF | TGTGCCAGCCGAAGACAGGGGTTAGAAAAACTGTTTTTT
few | TRBJ2-4 | NA | TRBV29-1 | CSVESGGNIQYF | TGCAGCGTTGAAAGCGGTGGGAACATTCAGTACTTC
NA | TRBJ2-7 | TRBD1 | TRBV7-2 | CASSRDRGDYEQYF | TGTGCCAGCAGCCGAGACAGGGGAGACTACGAGCAGTACTTC
few | TRBJ2-3 | TRBD2 | TRBV27 | CASGYSGRAPDTQYF | TGTGCCAGCGGATATAGCGGGAGGGCACCAGATACGCAGTATTTT
NA | TRBJ1-1 | NA | TRBV6-5 | CASSEGLMNTEAFF | TGTGCCAGCAGTGAGGGCTTAATGAACACTGAAGCTTTCTTT
NA | TRBJ2-7 | NA | TRBV27 | CASSFGAGSYEQYF | TGTGCCAGCAGTTTCGGAGCAGGGTCCTACGAGCAGTACTTC
NA | TRBJ2-7 | TRBD2 | TRBV2 | CASSRGESSYEQYF | TGTGCCAGCAGTCGGGGGGAAAGCTCCTACGAGCAGTACTTC
few | TRBJ2-5 | NA | TRBV6-5 | CASSYSSGKGQETQYF | TGTGCCAGCAGTTACTCCTCCGGGAAGGGCCAAGAGACCCAGTACTTC
NA | TRBJ2-6 | NA | TRBV28 | CASRLSERTGANVLTF | TGTGCCAGCAGGTTAAGCGAGCGAACTGGGGCCAACGTCCTGACTTTC
few | TRBJ2-1 | NA | TRBV11-2 | CASSLSGARYNEQFF | TGTGCCAGCAGCCTTAGCGGAGCCCGCTACAATGAGCAGTTCTTC
NA | TRBJ2-3 | TRBD2 | TRBV6-5 | CASSYGLAVSTDTQYF | TGTGCCAGCAGTTACGGACTAGCGGTTAGCACAGATACGCAGTATTTT
NA | TRBJ2-7 | NA | TRBV4-2 | CASSSHGQNEQYF | TGTGCCAGCAGCAGCCATGGACAGAACGAGCAGTACTTC
NA | TRBJ2-2 | TRBD1 | TRBV30 | CAWRPPDRRNTGELFF | TGTGCCTGGAGGCCCCCGGACAGGAGGAACACCGGGGAGCTGTTTTTT
NA | TRBJ1-1 | NA | TRBV7-9 | CASSLDQGLLQAFF | TGTGCCAGCAGCTTAGACCAGGGACTGCTGCAAGCTTTCTTT
few | TRBJ2-7 | TRBD1 | TRBV5-6 | CASSFRGTGPLEQYF | TGTGCCAGCAGCTTTAGAGGGACAGGGCCCCTGGAGCAGTACTTC
NA | TRBJ1-5 | TRBD1 | TRBV28 | CASSFAAGGNWGQPQHF | TGTGCCAGCAGTTTCGCGGCAGGGGGCAATTGGGGACAGCCCCAGCATTTT
many | TRBJ1-1 | NA | TRBV6-1 | CASSERMTSGAFF | TGTGCCAGCAGTGAAAGAATGACTTCTGGAGCTTTCTTT
few | TRBJ2-5 | TRBD1 | TRBV19 | CASSLGQGIRETQYF | TGTGCCAGTAGTTTAGGACAGGGGATCCGAGAGACCCAGTACTTC
few | TRBJ1-2 | NA | TRBV30 | CAWSVGGSGYTF | TGTGCCTGGAGTGTCGGAGGGAGCGGCTACACCTTC
NA | TRBJ1-6 | TRBD1 | TRBV5-1 | CASSWDSGSPLHF | TGCGCCAGCAGCTGGGACAGCGGATCACCCCTCCACTTT
few | TRBJ2-2 | TRBD2 | TRBV19 | CATHRGLAGGTGELFF | TGTGCCACTCATCGGGGGCTAGCGGGAGGCACCGGGGAGCTGTTTTTT